This T cell receptor beta chain was recorded in a study of technical replicates of blood from a handful of donors. The assay was immunoSEQ multiplex PCR, and TCRdb's table has in-frame clones only and misses some. The repertoire holds about 80,000 clones, almost 98% seen once, with more than 0.15% in the top ten. The CDR3 extends over 14 amino acids. V dropped 1 base and J dropped 4 bases, with 7 bases sitting between them. The germline gives CDR1 SGHVS, CDR2 FQNEAQ. This TCR was sampled from a human donor in good health. The sequencing sample was made of T cells isolated from PBMCs. The chain employs TRBV7-8 and TRBJ2-2; unclear D gene. The CDR3 DNA is TGTGCCAGCAGCTTAGACAGACGCACCGGGGAGCTGTTTTTT. As protein: CASSLDRRTGELFF.